The clone carrying this T cell receptor (beta chain) appeared once. Its antigen is currently unknown. PCR involved 60 Vbeta and 13 Jbeta primers. In the original workflow: About 11 million of about 88 million unique TCR beta chains were shared, per a later count. Profiling relied on immunoSEQ multiplex PCR, and the TCRdb table lists in-frame clones only, not all of them. V and J calls and clone size are as listed in that table; D and trimming were resolved from the DNA. This table holds some 96,000 clones, approximately 79% found once. This entry is derived from a study of cytomegalovirus exposure and HLA in healthy donors. Whole-study results and caveats: Most of the TCR beta V segments (in an earlier analysis) were productive either about 87% or about 30% of the time. When analyzed later, a missense DCLRE1C variant was found to be linked to TCR beta V- and J-gene trimming.

Each donor's status was that of a healthy bone marrow donor. The sequence came from a woman aged 60-70 years in good health and CMV-seropositive. Material for sequencing was PBMCs.

The CDR3 region is CASCGQGYTEAFF. The CDR3 nucleotides read TGCGCCAGCTGTGGGCAGGGATACACTGAAGCTTTCTTT. V usage is TRBV10-2 and J usage is TRBJ1-1, with D tentatively TRBD1 (5 bases). CDR3 length: 13 amino acids. With 8 bases removed from V and 3 bases from J, the gap between germline ends came to 13 bases. Germline CDR1 reads WSHSY; CDR2 reads SAAADI.